A selection of T cell receptor beta chains follows, all from one sample in a study of T cells in Graves' hyperthyroidism and ophthalmopathy. Each CDR3 protein gets one entry after TCRdb re-called the multiplex PCR reads with MiXCR. The sample contains fewer than 200,000 distinct CDR3 sequences, 9.4% of which appear only once. The specimen was blood. The receptors originated from a young woman with Graves' hyperthyroidism that later progressed to Graves' ophthalmopathy. The CDR3 runs from the conserved cysteine through the conserved F or W. The D gene is left open where the match is weak. Clone size appears in some rows only: once, few, many, or a class for an expanded clone.

clone size,V gene,J gene,D gene,CDR3 protein,CDR3 DNA
many,TRBV30,TRBJ2-7,TRBD1,CAWTHGTGGYEQYF,TGTGCCTGGACGCATGGGACAGGGGGCTACGAGCAGTACTTC
many,TRBV7-8,TRBJ2-7,TRBD1,CASSTQQGLSYEQYF,TGTGCCAGCAGCACACAACAGGGGCTCTCCTACGAGCAGTACTTC
-,TRBV6-1,TRBJ2-3,TRBD2,CASSGNSGDTDTQYF,TGTGCCAGCAGTGGAAATAGCGGGGACACAGATACGCAGTATTTT
many,TRBV12-5,TRBJ2-5,-,CASGWGLGETQYF,TGTGCTAGTGGTTGGGGCCTTGGGGAGACCCAGTACTTC
few,TRBV19,TRBJ2-1,-,CASSLWLATNEQFF,TGTGCCAGTAGTTTATGGCTAGCGACAAATGAGCAGTTCTTC
many,TRBV11-2,TRBJ2-3,-,CASSVGTASTDTQYF,TGTGCCAGCAGTGTTGGGACGGCTAGCACAGATACGCAGTATTTT
-,TRBV5-1,TRBJ2-3,-,CVSSFSTDTQYF,TGCGTCAGCAGCTTTAGCACAGATACGCAGTATTTT
-,TRBV28,TRBJ2-6,TRBD1,CASSPGTGVQGANVLTF,TGTGCCAGCAGCCCTGGGACAGGGGTCCAAGGGGCCAACGTCCTGACTTTC
-,TRBV29-1,TRBJ2-1,TRBD2,CSVGGTSGLDEQFF,TGCAGCGTTGGAGGGACTAGTGGGTTGGATGAGCAGTTCTTC
many,TRBV2,TRBJ2-5,-,CASGLRETQYF,TGTGCCAGCGGCCTCAGGGAGACCCAGTACTTC
many,TRBV2,TRBJ1-6,-,CASRSSYNSPLHF,TGTGCCAGCAGGAGCTCCTATAATTCACCCCTCCACTTT
many,TRBV20-1,TRBJ2-7,-,CSARGPTLEEQYF,TGCAGTGCTAGAGGCCCGACGCTAGAGGAGCAGTACTTC
many,TRBV20-1,TRBJ1-5,TRBD1,CSARGVRDRVNQPQHF,TGCAGTGCTAGGGGAGTGAGGGACAGGGTAAATCAGCCCCAGCATTTT
once,TRBV19,TRBJ2-7,-,CASSMFGGSSYEQYF,TGTGCCAGTAGTATGTTTGGCGGTTCGAGCTACGAGCAGTACTTC
many,TRBV6-1,TRBJ2-1,-,CASSLTRLANEQFF,TGTGCCAGCAGTTTGACAAGGCTAGCGAATGAGCAGTTCTTC
many,TRBV11-2,TRBJ1-5,-,CASSPGWGNDVQPQHF,TGTGCCAGCAGCCCTGGTTGGGGGAACGATGTTCAGCCCCAGCATTTT